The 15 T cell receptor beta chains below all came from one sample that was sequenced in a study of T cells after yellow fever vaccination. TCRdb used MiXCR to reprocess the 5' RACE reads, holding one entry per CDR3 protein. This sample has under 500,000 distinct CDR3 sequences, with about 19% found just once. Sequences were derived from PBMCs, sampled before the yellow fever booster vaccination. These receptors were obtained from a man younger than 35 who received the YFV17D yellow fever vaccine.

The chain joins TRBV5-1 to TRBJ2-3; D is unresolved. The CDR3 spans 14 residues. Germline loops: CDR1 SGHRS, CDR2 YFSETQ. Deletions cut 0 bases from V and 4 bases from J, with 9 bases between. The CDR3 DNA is TGCGCCAGCAGCTTGGGCTCCGGGCCAGATACGCAGTATTTT. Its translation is CASSLGSGPDTQYF.

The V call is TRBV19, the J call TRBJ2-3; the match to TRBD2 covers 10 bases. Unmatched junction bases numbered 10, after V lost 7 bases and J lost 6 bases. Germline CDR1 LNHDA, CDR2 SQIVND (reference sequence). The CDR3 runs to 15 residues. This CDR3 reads CASTPTPSGGDTQYF. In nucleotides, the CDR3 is TGTGCCAGTACCCCCACCCCTAGCGGGGGTGATACGCAGTATTTT.

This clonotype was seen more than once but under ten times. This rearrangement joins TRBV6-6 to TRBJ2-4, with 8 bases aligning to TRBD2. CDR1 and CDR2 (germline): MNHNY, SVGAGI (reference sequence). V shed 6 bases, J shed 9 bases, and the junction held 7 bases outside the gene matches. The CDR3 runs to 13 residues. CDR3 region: CASRLGLGRIQYF. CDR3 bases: TGTGCCAGCAGACTGGGACTAGGGCGCATTCAGTACTTC.

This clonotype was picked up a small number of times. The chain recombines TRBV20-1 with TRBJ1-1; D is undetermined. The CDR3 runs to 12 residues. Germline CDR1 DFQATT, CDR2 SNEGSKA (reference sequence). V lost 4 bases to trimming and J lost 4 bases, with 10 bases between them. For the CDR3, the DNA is TGCAGTGCTACCCGGGTGGCCACTGAAGCTTTCTTT. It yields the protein CSATRVATEAFF.

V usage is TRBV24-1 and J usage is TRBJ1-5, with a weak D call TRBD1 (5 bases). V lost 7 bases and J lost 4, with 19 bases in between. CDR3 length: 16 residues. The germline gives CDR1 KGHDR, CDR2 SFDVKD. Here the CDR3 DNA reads TGTGCCACCAGACATCCGGGGGAGGATGGGAATCAGCCCCAGCATTTT. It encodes CATRHPGEDGNQPQHF.

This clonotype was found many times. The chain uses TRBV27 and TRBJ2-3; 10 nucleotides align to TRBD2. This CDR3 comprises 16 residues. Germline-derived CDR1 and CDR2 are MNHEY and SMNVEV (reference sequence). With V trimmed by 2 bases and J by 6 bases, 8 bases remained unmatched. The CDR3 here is CASSLDPAGGPDTQYF. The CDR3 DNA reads TGTGCCAGCAGTTTAGACCCAGCGGGGGGGCCCGATACGCAGTATTTT.

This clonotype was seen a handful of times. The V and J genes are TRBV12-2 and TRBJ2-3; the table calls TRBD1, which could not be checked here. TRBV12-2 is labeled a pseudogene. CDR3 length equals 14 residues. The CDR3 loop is CASRLGQGTDTQYF. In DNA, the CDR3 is TGTGCAAGTCGCTTAGGACAGGGAACAGATACGCAGTATTTT.

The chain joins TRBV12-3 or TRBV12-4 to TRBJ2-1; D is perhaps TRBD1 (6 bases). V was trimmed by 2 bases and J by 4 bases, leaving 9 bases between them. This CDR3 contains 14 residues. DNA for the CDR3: TGTGCCAGCAGTTTACCGGGGACATACAATGAGCAGTTCTTC. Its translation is CASSLPGTYNEQFF.

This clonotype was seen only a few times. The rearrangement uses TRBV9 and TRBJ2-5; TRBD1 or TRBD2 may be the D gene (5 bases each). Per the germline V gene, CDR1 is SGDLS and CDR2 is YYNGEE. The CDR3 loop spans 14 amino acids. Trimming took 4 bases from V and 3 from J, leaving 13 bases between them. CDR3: CASSTFRDEETQYF. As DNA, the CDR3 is TGTGCCAGCAGCACGTTCCGGGACGAAGAGACCCAGTACTTC.

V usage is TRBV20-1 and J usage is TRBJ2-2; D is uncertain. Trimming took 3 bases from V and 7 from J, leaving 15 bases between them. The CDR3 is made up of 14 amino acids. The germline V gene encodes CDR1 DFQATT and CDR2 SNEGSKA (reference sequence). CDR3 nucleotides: TGCAGTGCTAGGTCCCCTTATGGGAACGGGGAGCTGTTTTTT. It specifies CSARSPYGNGELFF.

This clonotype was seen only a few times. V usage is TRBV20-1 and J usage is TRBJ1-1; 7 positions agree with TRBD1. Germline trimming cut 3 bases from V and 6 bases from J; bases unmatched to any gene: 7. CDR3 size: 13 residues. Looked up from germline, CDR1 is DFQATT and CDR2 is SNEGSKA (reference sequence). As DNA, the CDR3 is TGCAGTGCTAGGATGGACAGGACGGCTGAAGCTTTCTTT. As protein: CSARMDRTAEAFF.

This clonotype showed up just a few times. CDR3 residues: CASSLRAGADTEAFF. DNA for the CDR3: TGTGCCAGCAGCTTACGGGCAGGGGCGGACACTGAAGCTTTCTTT. The genes are TRBV11-2 and TRBJ1-1; D may be TRBD1 (6 bases). V was clipped by 2 bases and J by 3 bases, with 13 bases between them. Germline V gives CDR1 SGHAT, CDR2 FQNNGV. The CDR3 is 15 amino acids.

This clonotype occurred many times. CDR3 bases: TGTGCCAGCAGACGATTTAGGAACACCGGGGAGCTGTTTTTT. Its protein is CASRRFRNTGELFF. The gene calls are TRBV12-3 or TRBV12-4 and TRBJ2-2; D unresolved. This CDR3 contains 14 residues. V was pared by 6 bases and J by 1 base, with 9 bases between.

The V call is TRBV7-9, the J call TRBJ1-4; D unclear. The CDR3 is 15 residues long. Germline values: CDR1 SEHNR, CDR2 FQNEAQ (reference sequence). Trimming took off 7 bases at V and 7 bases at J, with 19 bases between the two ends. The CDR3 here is CASTQLSSVSEKLFF. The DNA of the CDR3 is TGTGCCAGCACCCAACTTTCCAGTGTTTCTGAAAAACTGTTTTTT.

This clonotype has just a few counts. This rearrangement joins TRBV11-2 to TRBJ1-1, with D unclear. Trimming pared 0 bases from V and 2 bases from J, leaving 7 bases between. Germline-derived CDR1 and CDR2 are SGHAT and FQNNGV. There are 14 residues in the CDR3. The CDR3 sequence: CASSLDGINTEAFF. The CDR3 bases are TGTGCCAGCAGCTTAGACGGAATTAACACTGAAGCTTTCTTT.